This T cell receptor (beta chain) was identified in a study of shared clonotypes between healthy human individuals. About the study: Ranging from 18 to 49 in age, donors were two women and three men.

The DNA input per sorted-subset replicate PCR was about 190 ng, corresponding to 28,000 or so T cell genomes. TCRdb keeps only in-frame clones here, not all; method: immunoSEQ multiplex PCR. Here the sample spans millions of clones, approximately 95% being singletons. Findings and caveats of the study: Naive subsets, compared against memory subsets, generally had larger estimated richness values.

The germline CDR1 and CDR2 sequences are SGHRS and YFSETQ. V shed 4 bases and J shed 7 bases, with 6 bases lying between them. The CDR3 is 11 amino acids. Of note for this clone: The antigen is not known.

The sequencing input was naive CD4+ T cells sorted from blood. This sample's subset: CD45RA+ positively selected. The sequence was collected from a man between 18 and 35 years old in good health. This sequence joins TRBV5-1 and TRBJ2-1; D remains unclear. The CDR3 loop is CASSQVNEQFF. CDR3 coding DNA: TGCGCCAGCAGCCAAGTTAATGAGCAGTTCTTC.